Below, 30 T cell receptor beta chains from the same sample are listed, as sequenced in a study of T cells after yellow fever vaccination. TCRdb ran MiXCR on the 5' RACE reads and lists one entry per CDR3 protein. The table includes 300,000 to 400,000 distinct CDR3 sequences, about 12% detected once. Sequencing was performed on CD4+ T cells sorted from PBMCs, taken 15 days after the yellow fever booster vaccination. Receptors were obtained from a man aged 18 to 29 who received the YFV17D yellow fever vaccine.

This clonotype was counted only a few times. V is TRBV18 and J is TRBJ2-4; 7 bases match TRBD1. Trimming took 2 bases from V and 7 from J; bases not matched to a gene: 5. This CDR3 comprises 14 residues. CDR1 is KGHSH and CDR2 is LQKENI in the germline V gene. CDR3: CASSPSGQENIQYF. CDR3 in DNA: TGTGCCAGCTCACCAAGTGGACAGGAGAACATTCAGTACTTC.

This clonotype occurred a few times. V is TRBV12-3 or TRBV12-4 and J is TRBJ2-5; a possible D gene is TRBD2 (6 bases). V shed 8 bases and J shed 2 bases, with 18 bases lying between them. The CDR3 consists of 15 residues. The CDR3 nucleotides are TGTGCCAGCTACCTTTCAGGGAGGATACAAGAGACCCAGTACTTC. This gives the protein CASYLSGRIQETQYF.

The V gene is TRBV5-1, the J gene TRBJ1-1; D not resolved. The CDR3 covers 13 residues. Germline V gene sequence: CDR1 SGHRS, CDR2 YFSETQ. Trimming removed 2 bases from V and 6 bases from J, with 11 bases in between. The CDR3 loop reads CASSFALGPEAFF. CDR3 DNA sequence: TGCGCCAGCAGCTTCGCCCTCGGCCCTGAAGCTTTCTTT.

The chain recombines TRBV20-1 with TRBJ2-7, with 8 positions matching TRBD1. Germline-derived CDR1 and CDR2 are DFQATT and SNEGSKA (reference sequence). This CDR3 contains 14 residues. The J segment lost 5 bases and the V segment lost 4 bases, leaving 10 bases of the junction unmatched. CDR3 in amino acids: CSATPFQGAHEQYF. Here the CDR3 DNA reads TGCAGTGCTACCCCTTTTCAGGGGGCCCACGAGCAGTACTTC.

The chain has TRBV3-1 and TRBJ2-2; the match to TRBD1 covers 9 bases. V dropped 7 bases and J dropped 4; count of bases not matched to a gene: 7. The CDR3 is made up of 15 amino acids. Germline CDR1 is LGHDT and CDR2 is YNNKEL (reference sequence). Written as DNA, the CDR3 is TGTGCCAGCACCCGTTTGACAGGGGGCACCGGGGAGCTGTTTTTT. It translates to CASTRLTGGTGELFF.

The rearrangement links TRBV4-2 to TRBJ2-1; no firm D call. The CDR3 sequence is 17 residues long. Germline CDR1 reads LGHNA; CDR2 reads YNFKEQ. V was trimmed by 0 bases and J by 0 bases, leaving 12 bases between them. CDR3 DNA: TGTGCCAGCAGCCAAGATCCCAGAACAAGCTCCTACAATGAGCAGTTCTTC. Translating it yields CASSQDPRTSSYNEQFF.

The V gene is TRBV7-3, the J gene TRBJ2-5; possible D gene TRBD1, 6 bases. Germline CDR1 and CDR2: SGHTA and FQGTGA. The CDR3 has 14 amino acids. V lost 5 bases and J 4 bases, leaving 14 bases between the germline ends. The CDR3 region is CASSPGSRGETQYF. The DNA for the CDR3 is TGTGCCAGCAGCCCCGGAAGCAGGGGAGAGACCCAGTACTTC. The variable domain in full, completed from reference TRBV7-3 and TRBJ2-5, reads GAGVSQTPSNKVTEKGKYVELRCDPISGHTALYWYRQSLGQGPEFLIYFQGTGAADDSGLPNDRFFAVRPEGSVSTLKIQRTERGDSAVYLCASSPGSRGETQYFGPGTRLLVL.

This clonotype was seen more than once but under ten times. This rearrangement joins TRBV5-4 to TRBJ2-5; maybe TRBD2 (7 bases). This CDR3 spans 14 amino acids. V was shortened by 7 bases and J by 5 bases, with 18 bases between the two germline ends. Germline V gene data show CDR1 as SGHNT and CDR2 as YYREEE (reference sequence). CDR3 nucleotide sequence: TGTGCCAGCGCCCTTGGGGGGGCTTTCGAGACCCAGTACTTC. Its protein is CASALGGAFETQYF.

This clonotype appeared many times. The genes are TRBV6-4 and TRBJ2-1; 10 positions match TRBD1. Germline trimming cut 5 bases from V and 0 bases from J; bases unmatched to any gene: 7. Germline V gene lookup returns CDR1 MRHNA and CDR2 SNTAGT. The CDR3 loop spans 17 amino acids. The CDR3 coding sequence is TGTGCCAGCAGTCGACAGGGACAGGGGAGCTCCTACAATGAGCAGTTCTTC. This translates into CASSRQGQGSSYNEQFF.

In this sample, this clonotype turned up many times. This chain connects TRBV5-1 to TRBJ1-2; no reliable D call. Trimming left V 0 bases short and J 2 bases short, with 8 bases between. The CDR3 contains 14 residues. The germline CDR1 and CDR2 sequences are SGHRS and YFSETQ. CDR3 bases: TGCGCCAGCAGCTTGGTACAGTCCAACTATGGCTACACCTTC. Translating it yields CASSLVQSNYGYTF.

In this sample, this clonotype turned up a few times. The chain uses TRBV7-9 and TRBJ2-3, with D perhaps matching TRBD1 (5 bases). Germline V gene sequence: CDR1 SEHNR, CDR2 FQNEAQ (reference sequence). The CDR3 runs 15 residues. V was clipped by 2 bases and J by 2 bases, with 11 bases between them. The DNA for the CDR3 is TGTGCCAGCAGCTTACTGCGACAGTACACAGATACGCAGTATTTT. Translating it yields CASSLLRQYTDTQYF.

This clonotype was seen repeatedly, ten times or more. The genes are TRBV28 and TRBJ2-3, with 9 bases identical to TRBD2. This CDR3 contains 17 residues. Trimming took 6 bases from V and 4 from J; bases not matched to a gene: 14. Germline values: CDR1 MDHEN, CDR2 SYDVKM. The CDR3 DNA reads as TGTGCCAGCAGCCTATGGGGTAGCGGGGGTGGATCAGATACGCAGTATTTT. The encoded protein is CASSLWGSGGGSDTQYF.

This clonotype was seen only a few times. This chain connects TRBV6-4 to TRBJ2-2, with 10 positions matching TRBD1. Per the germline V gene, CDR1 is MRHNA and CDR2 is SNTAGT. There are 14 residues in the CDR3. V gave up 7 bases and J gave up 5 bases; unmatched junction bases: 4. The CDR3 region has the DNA TGTGCCAGCACCCAGGACAGGGGGACCGGGGAGCTGTTTTTT. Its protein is CASTQDRGTGELFF.

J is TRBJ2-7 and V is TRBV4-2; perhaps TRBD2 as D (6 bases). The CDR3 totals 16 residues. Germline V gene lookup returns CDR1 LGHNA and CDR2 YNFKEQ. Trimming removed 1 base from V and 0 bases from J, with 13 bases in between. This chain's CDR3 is CASSQVRSGRSYEQYF. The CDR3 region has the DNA TGTGCCAGCAGCCAAGTTCGGAGCGGGCGCTCCTACGAGCAGTACTTC.

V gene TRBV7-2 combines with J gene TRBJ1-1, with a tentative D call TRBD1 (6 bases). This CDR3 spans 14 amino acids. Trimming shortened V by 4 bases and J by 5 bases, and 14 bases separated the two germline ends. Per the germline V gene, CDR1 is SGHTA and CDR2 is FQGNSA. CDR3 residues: CASSWQGSGTEAFF. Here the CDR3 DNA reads TGTGCCAGCAGCTGGCAGGGGTCGGGAACTGAAGCTTTCTTT.

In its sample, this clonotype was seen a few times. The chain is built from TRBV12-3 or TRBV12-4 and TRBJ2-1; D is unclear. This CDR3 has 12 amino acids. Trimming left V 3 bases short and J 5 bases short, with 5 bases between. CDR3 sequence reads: CASSFLHNEQFF. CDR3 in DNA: TGTGCCAGCAGTTTCCTCCACAATGAGCAGTTCTTC.

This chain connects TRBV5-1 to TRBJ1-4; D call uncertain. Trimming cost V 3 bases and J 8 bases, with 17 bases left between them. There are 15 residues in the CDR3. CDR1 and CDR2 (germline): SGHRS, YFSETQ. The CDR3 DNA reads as TGCGCCAGCAGCTCAACGGGTGTCTCTGGCGAAAAACTGTTTTTT. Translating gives CASSSTGVSGEKLFF.

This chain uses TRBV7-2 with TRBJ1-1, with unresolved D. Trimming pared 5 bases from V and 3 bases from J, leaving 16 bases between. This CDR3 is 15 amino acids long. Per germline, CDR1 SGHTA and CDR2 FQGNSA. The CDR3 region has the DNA TGTGCCAGCAGCCCTTTCTCGGGTGACCACACTGAAGCTTTCTTT. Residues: CASSPFSGDHTEAFF.

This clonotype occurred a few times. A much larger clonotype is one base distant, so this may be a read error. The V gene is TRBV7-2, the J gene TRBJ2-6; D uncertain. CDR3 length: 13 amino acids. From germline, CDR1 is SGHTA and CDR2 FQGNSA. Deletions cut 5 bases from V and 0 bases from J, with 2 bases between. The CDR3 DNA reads TGTGCCAGCAGCACCTCTGGGGCCAACGTCCTGACTTTC. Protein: CASSTSGANVLTF.

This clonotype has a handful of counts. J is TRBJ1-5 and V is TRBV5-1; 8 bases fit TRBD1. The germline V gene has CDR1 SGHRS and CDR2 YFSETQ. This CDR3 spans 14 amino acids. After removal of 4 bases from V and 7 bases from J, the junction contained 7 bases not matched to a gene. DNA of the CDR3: TGCGCCAGCAGCCCGGACAGGGTCGAACAGCCCCAGCATTTT. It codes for CASSPDRVEQPQHF.

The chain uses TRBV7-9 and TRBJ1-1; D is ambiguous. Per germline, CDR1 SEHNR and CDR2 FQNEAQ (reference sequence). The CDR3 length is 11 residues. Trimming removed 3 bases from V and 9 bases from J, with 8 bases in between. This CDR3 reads CASSFYDQAFF. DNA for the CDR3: TGTGCCAGCAGCTTCTATGACCAAGCTTTCTTT.

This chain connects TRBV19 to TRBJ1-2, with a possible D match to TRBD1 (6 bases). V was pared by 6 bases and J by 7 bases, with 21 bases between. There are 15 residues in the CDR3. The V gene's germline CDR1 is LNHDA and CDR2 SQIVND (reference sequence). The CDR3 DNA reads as TGTGCCAGTAGAAGACCCCAGGGGCGTGCGGGTGGCTACACCTTC. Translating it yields CASRRPQGRAGGYTF.

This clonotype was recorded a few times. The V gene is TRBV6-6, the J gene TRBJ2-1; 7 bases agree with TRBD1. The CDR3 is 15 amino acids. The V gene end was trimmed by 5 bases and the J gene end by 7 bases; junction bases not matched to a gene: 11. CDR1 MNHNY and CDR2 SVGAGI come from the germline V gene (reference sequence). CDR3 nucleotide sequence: TGTGCCAGCAGTCCTCCGGGACAGAAACAAAATGAGCAGTTCTTC. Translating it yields CASSPPGQKQNEQFF.

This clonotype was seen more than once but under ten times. CDR3 DNA: TGTGCCAGCAGTTGGGCCTCAGGCGGGGAACAGCCCCAGCATTTT. Protein product: CASSWASGGEQPQHF. The chain combines TRBV6-6 with TRBJ1-5; D call uncertain. CDR3 size: 15 residues. V was clipped by 4 bases and J by 7 bases, with 17 bases between them. Germline CDR1 and CDR2: MNHNY and SVGAGI (reference sequence).

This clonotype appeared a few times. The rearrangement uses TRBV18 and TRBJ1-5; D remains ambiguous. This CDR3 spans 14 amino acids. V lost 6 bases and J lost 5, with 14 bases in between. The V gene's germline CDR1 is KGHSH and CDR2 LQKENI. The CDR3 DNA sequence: TGTGCCAGCTCCCTGACGGGGTTTGATCAGCCCCAGCATTTT. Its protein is CASSLTGFDQPQHF.

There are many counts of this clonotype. The CDR3 DNA reads TGTGCCAGCAGCGCGCCGGGCGCAACAGGGGTCCCCTTCTCCTACGAGCAGTACGTC. Residues: CASSAPGATGVPFSYEQYV. This chain joins TRBV9 and TRBJ2-7; TRBD1 aligns across 7 bases. Germline assignment: CDR1 SGDLS and CDR2 YYNGEE. CDR3 length: 19 residues. V lost 3 bases and J lost 0; bases outside the gene matches: 18.

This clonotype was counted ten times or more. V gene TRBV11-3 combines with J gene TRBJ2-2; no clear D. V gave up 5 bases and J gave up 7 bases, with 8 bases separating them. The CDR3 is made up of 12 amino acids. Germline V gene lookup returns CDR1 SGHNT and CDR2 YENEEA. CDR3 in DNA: TGTGCCAGCAGCAAGTACGGCGGGGAGCTGTTTTTT. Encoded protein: CASSKYGGELFF.

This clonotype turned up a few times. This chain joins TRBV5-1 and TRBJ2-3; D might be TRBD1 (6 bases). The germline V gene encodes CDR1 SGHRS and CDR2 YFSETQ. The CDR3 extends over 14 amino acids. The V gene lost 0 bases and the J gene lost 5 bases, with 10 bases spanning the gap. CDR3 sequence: CASSLGQEGDTQYF. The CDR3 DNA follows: TGCGCCAGCAGCTTGGGACAGGAAGGAGATACGCAGTATTTT.

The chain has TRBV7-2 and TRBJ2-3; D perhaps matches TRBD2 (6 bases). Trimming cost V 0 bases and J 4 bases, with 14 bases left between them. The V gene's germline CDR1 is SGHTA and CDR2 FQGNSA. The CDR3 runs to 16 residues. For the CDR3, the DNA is TGTGCCAGCAGCTTAGCGGGCGGGGTTAACGCAGATACGCAGTATTTT. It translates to CASSLAGGVNADTQYF.

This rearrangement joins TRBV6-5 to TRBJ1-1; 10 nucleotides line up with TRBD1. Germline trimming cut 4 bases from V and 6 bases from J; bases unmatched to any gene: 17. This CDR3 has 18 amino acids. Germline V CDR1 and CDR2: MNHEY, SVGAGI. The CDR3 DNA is TGTGCCAGCAGTTCCGAATCGCGTTATGACAGGGGGCACGCTGAAGCTTTCTTT. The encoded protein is CASSSESRYDRGHAEAFF.